Following are 21 T cell receptor beta chains from one sample sequenced in a study of OX40 agonist ivuxolimab in advanced cancers. Method: immunoSEQ multiplex PCR; TCRdb's copy keeps in-frame clones and lacks some. The table records about 90,000 clones, almost 90% of them present only once. The sample here was CD4+ or CD8+ T cells sorted from blood, taken in a trial of the OX40 agonist ivuxolimab. These TCRs come from an adult with an advanced solid tumor such as melanoma, head and neck, liver or kidney cancer.

V gene TRBV10-2 combines with J gene TRBJ1-5; D not resolved. Germline loops: CDR1 WSHSY, CDR2 SAAADI. Trimming stripped 3 bases from V and 1 base from J, with 10 bases between. The CDR3 has 15 residues. The CDR3 bases are TGCGCCAGCAGTGAATACATAGGGAGCAATCAGCCCCAGCATTTT. Residues: CASSEYIGSNQPQHF.

This chain uses TRBV28 with TRBJ2-5; 8 bases line up with TRBD1. This CDR3 contains 16 residues. The trim removed 4 bases at V and 6 bases at J, leaving 13 bases unmatched. Germline CDR1 reads MDHEN; CDR2 reads SYDVKM. The CDR3 loop is CASSSRGQGARKTQYF. The CDR3 DNA is TGTGCCAGCAGTTCACGCGGACAGGGTGCTAGGAAGACCCAGTACTTC.

This rearrangement joins TRBV6-5 to TRBJ1-6; 9 nucleotides match TRBD1. The trim removed 6 bases at V and 7 bases at J, leaving 7 bases unmatched. Germline V CDR1 and CDR2: MNHEY, SVGAGI. CDR3 size: 15 residues. DNA of the CDR3: TGTGCCAGCAGCTTACAGGGGGCCCCAAATTCACCCCTCCACTTT. Protein: CASSLQGAPNSPLHF.

J is TRBJ2-5 and V is TRBV7-3, with 11 bases lining up with TRBD2. Germline CDR1 SGHTA, CDR2 FQGTGA. The CDR3 runs to 15 residues. The J segment lost 4 bases and the V segment lost 2 bases, leaving 3 bases of the junction unmatched. The CDR3 nucleotides read TGTGCCAGCAGCTTAGTAGCGGGGGGGCTAGAGACCCAGTACTTC. As protein: CASSLVAGGLETQYF.

The V and J genes are TRBV5-1 and TRBJ2-2; perhaps TRBD2 as D (7 bases). Trimming removed 5 bases at V and 2 bases at J, with 13 bases between. The CDR3 consists of 15 residues. The germline V gene has CDR1 SGHRS and CDR2 YFSETQ. The CDR3 region has the DNA TGCGCCAGCAGAGGGCGGGGGACAAACACCGGGGAGCTGTTTTTT. This encodes CASRGRGTNTGELFF.

This clone was observed a handful of times. The chain recombines TRBV27 with TRBJ2-3; 11 bases are a match to TRBD2. Losses at the gene ends were 3 bases for V and 8 bases for J; bases not matched to a gene: 4. Per the germline V gene, CDR1 is MNHEY and CDR2 is SMNVEV (reference sequence). The CDR3 consists of 14 residues. The CDR3 sequence is CASSFLAGGGTQYF. For the CDR3, the DNA is TGTGCCAGCAGTTTCCTAGCGGGAGGAGGTACGCAGTATTTT.

The genes are TRBV6-7 and TRBJ2-7; 10 bases align to TRBD1. Being an ORF, TRBV6-7 has a function that is uncertain. The J segment lost 10 bases and the V segment lost 0 bases, leaving 18 bases of the junction unmatched. The CDR3 is 18 amino acids. CDR3 DNA: TGTGCCAGCAGTTACTCGGAACATGGGACAGGGGATACCGACCGCCAGTACTTC. Residues: CASSYSEHGTGDTDRQYF.

The V gene is TRBV5-4, the J gene TRBJ1-1; TRBD1 matches at 9 bases. The CDR3 consists of 14 residues. The V gene's germline CDR1 is SGHNT and CDR2 YYREEE (reference sequence). The junction had 8 bases not matched to a gene; V was cut back by 5 bases and J by 6 bases. DNA for the CDR3: TGTGCCAGCAGTATACAGGGGGCTCGGCCTGAAGCTTTCTTT. Protein: CASSIQGARPEAFF.

The V call is TRBV5-4, the J call TRBJ2-2, with D unclear. The CDR3 runs to 17 residues. Trimming removed 0 bases at V and 4 bases at J, with 16 bases between. Germline loops: CDR1 SGHNT, CDR2 YYREEE (reference sequence). In DNA form, the CDR3 reads TGTGCCAGCAGCTTGGCCGGAGTCAGCAAATTCACCGGGGAGCTGTTTTTT. Translating gives CASSLAGVSKFTGELFF.

The J gene is TRBJ1-2, the V gene TRBV30; 12 bases are a match to TRBD1. CDR3 length: 14 residues. Looked up from germline, CDR1 is GTSNPN and CDR2 is SVGIG (reference sequence). The V gene end was trimmed by 8 bases and the J gene end by 7 bases; junction bases not matched to a gene: 11. The CDR3: CAGGQGAGAGGYTF. CDR3 coding DNA: TGTGCCGGGGGACAGGGGGCGGGGGCGGGTGGCTACACCTTC.

V is TRBV30 and J is TRBJ2-5; D is unclear. Germline V CDR1 and CDR2: GTSNPN, SVGIG (reference sequence). This CDR3 region has 14 residues. The V end lost 2 bases, the J end lost 5 bases, and 15 bases lay between the germline ends. CDR3 sequence: CAWSLIAPRETQYF. The CDR3 bases are TGTGCCTGGAGTCTAATAGCTCCCCGGGAGACCCAGTACTTC. Looking up the rest from reference TRBV30 and TRBJ2-5 gives the full variable domain: SQTIHQWPATLVQPVGSPLSLECTVEGTSNPNLYWYRQAAGRGLQLLFYSVGIGQISSEVPQNLSASRPQDRQFILSSKKLLLSDSGFYLCAWSLIAPRETQYFGPGTRLLVL.

The genes are TRBV18 and TRBJ1-5, with D unclear. V dropped 4 bases and J dropped 2 bases, with 9 bases sitting between them. CDR1 is KGHSH, CDR2 LQKENI, per germline. The CDR3 extends over 14 amino acids. Here the CDR3 reads CASSQGGGNQPQHF. CDR3 sequence (DNA): TGTGCCAGCTCACAGGGTGGGGGCAATCAGCCCCAGCATTTT.

V and J are TRBV2 and TRBJ2-7, with TRBD2 matching over 10 bases. The CDR3 extends over 14 amino acids. Per germline, CDR1 SNHLY and CDR2 FYNNEI. J lost 4 bases, V lost 7 bases, and 7 bases had no gene match. DNA of the CDR3: TGTGCCAGCAATTCACAGCGGGGGGGATACGAGCAGTACTTC. It encodes CASNSQRGGYEQYF.

J is TRBJ2-2 and V is TRBV29-1, with TRBD2 identical over 10 bases. With V trimmed by 6 bases and J by 6 bases, 7 bases remained unmatched. The CDR3 consists of 14 residues. Germline V gives CDR1 SQVTM, CDR2 ANQGSEA. The CDR3, as DNA: TGCAGCGTCGGGAGTCTAGCGGGAGCCGGGGAGCTGTTTTTT. Translating gives CSVGSLAGAGELFF.

The chain joins TRBV7-3 to TRBJ2-3, with 11 bases lining up with TRBD2. Germline values: CDR1 SGHTA, CDR2 FQGTGA. Trimming took 5 bases from V and 1 from J; bases not matched to a gene: 5. The CDR3 spans 16 residues. CDR3 protein: CASSRISGRGTDTQYF. In nucleotides, the CDR3 is TGTGCCAGCAGCCGAATTAGCGGGAGGGGCACAGATACGCAGTATTTT.

The chain joins TRBV11-3 to TRBJ2-1; the match to TRBD1 covers 9 bases. Germline values: CDR1 SGHNT, CDR2 YENEEA. The junction had 11 bases not matched to a gene; V was cut back by 5 bases and J by 9 bases. The CDR3 length is 15 residues. DNA for the CDR3: TGTGCCAGCAGCGACGACAGGGGGTTATTGGGTGAGCAGTTCTTC. As protein: CASSDDRGLLGEQFF.

The chain has TRBV27 and TRBJ1-6; possible D gene TRBD1, 5 bases. V lost 1 base and J 7 bases, leaving 17 bases between the germline ends. The V gene's germline CDR1 is MNHEY and CDR2 SMNVEV (reference sequence). The CDR3 length is 17 residues. DNA for the CDR3: TGTGCCAGCAGTTTATGGGCAGAAACTGGGGGAAATTCACCCCTCCACTTT. This translates into CASSLWAETGGNSPLHF.

The chain employs TRBV6-1 and TRBJ2-7; D could derive from TRBD1 or TRBD2 (5 bases each). Germline V gene lookup returns CDR1 MNHNS and CDR2 SASEGT. V shed 0 bases and J shed 2 bases, with 8 bases lying between them. The CDR3 is 14 residues long. The CDR3 DNA sequence: TGTGCCAGCAGTGAAGCTCGGGGCGCCTACGAGCAGTACTTC. It is translated as CASSEARGAYEQYF.

The chain is built from TRBV4-2 and TRBJ2-7; no reliable D call. With 1 base removed from V and 2 bases from J, the gap between germline ends came to 6 bases. Germline assignment: CDR1 LGHNA and CDR2 YNFKEQ. This CDR3 comprises 13 residues. The CDR3 sequence: CASSQALPYEQYF. For the CDR3, the DNA is TGTGCCAGCAGCCAAGCCCTCCCCTACGAGCAGTACTTC.

The chain is built from TRBV18 and TRBJ2-2; 7 positions agree with TRBD2. Trimming cost V 9 bases and J 0 bases; bases outside gene matches: 4. The CDR3 contains 14 residues. In germline, CDR1 is KGHSH, CDR2 LQKENI. This chain's CDR3 is CASWSGANTGELFF. DNA for the CDR3: TGTGCCAGTTGGAGCGGGGCGAACACCGGGGAGCTGTTTTTT.

The V and J genes are TRBV6-6 and TRBJ1-1; D is possibly TRBD1 (6 bases). Trimming stripped 0 bases from V and 9 bases from J, with 8 bases between. CDR1 is MNHNY and CDR2 is SVGAGI in the germline V gene (reference sequence). This CDR3 region has 12 residues. For the CDR3, the DNA is TGTGCCAGCAGTTACTCCCAGGGGCAAGCTTTCTTT. This codes for CASSYSQGQAFF.